The 25 T cell receptor beta chains presented below share a single source sample, sequenced in a study of beta chain features in type 1 diabetes (dated by TCRdb to 2016 to 2018). Libraries were constructed by the immunoSEQ multiplex PCR assay. The High Capacity cDNA Reverse Transcription Kit was used to reverse transcribe all of the isolated RNA, meaning that expressed TCRB transcripts were what got sequenced. TCRdb obtained this table from immuneACCESS and retained in-frame rearrangements with V and J assigned. These tables miss some clones; where compared with another copy, unresolved V genes account for less than half of the shortfall, and the remainder is unexplained. This sample lists 350,000 to 400,000 clones; about 16% were detected once. The ten largest clones capture about 0.018% of the sample. Sample: naive CD4+ T cells from blood. Sample cell subset or site, as interpreted from the label and publication: true naive CD4+ T cells. All receptors derive from a woman between 18 and 30 years old in good health.

The sample holds a few counts of this clone. V and J are TRBV5-1 and TRBJ1-2; TRBD1 aligns across 9 bases. The CDR3 is 14 amino acids. V was pared by 3 bases and J by 6 bases, with 6 bases of the junction left unmatched. In germline, CDR1 is SGHRS, CDR2 YFSETQ. The CDR3 DNA follows: TGCGCCAGCAGCTACGGGACAGGGATGCATGGCTACACCTTC. Its translation: CASSYGTGMHGYTF.

This clone was counted between two and nine times. The chain employs TRBV15 and TRBJ1-1, with TRBD1 as a possible D gene (5 bases). Germline V gene lookup returns CDR1 LNHNV and CDR2 YYDKDF (reference sequence). Between the trimmed V and J ends, which lost 2 bases and 1 base, there was a span of 11 bases. The CDR3 covers 15 residues. The CDR3 loop reads CATSRYGTPNTEAFF. The DNA of the CDR3 is TGTGCCACCAGCAGATATGGGACTCCGAACACTGAAGCTTTCTTT. Full variable domain (missing parts from reference TRBV15 and TRBJ1-1): DAMVIQNPRYQVTQFGKPVTLSCSQTLNHNVMYWYQQKSSQAPKLLFHYYDKDFNNEADTPDNFQSRRPNTSFCFLDIRSPGLGDTAMYLCATSRYGTPNTEAFFGQGTRLTVV.

The gene calls are TRBV11-2 and TRBJ1-4, with no clear D. Per germline, CDR1 SGHAT and CDR2 FQNNGV. V lost 2 bases, J lost 8 bases, and 15 bases lay in between. The CDR3 is 15 amino acids. CDR3 sequence: CASSLLGGVREKLFF. DNA of the CDR3: TGTGCCAGCAGCTTATTAGGCGGGGTTCGGGAAAAACTGTTTTTT.

CDR3 DNA sequence: TGTGCCAGCAGCCCCTATCTTAGTGAAGCTTTCTTT. This sequence encodes CASSPYLSEAFF. The gene calls are TRBV7-2 and TRBJ1-1; D unresolved. Germline V lookup: CDR1 SGHTA, CDR2 FQGNSA. The V gene lost 5 bases and the J gene lost 7 bases, with 11 bases spanning the gap. The CDR3 has 12 amino acids.

A few counts support this clone. The chain combines TRBV29-1 with TRBJ2-3; possible D gene TRBD2, 7 bases. The CDR3 extends over 13 amino acids. V was clipped by 6 bases and J by 6 bases, with 16 bases between them. CDR1 is SQVTM and CDR2 is ANQGSEA in the germline V gene. CDR3 amino acids: CSVEGEGLDTQYF. Here the CDR3 DNA reads TGCAGCGTGGAGGGGGAGGGGCTCGATACGCAGTATTTT.

This clone was observed a few times. The same CDR3 is also encoded by other DNA sequences in this sample. This chain joins TRBV28 and TRBJ2-6; D call uncertain. Trimming stripped 6 bases from V and 0 bases from J, with 3 bases between. The CDR3 has 13 residues. Per the germline V gene, CDR1 is MDHEN and CDR2 is SYDVKM. CDR3 coding DNA: TGTGCCAGCAGCTTCTCTGGGGCCAACGTCCTGACTTTC. It specifies CASSFSGANVLTF. The full variable domain, in which reference TRBV28 and TRBJ2-6 provide the parts outside the CDR3, is DVKVTQSSRYLVKRTGEKVFLECVQDMDHENMFWYRQDPGLGLRLIYFSYDVKMKEKGDIPEGYSVSREKKERFSLILESASTNQTSMYLCASSFSGANVLTFGAGSRLTVL.

This clone has more than one count but fewer than ten. The gene calls are TRBV30 and TRBJ1-1, with a possible D match to TRBD1 (6 bases). V gave up 2 bases and J gave up 6 bases, with 16 bases separating them. Germline V gives CDR1 GTSNPN, CDR2 SVGIG (reference sequence). The CDR3 consists of 14 residues. The CDR3 coding sequence is TGTGCCTGGAGTTTGGAAGCGGGGGGCGCTGAAGCTTTCTTT. Amino acids: CAWSLEAGGAEAFF.

The rearrangement links TRBV9 to TRBJ2-2; D not certain. This CDR3 spans 14 amino acids. V was cut by 0 bases and J by 6 bases, with 9 bases left in between. Germline V CDR1 and CDR2: SGDLS, YYNGEE. The CDR3 loop reads CASSVGRVPGELFF. CDR3 coding DNA: TGTGCCAGCAGCGTAGGAAGAGTACCCGGGGAGCTGTTTTTT. Supplemented by reference TRBV9 and TRBJ2-2, the full variable domain reads DSGVTQTPKHLITATGQRVTLRCSPRSGDLSVYWYQQSLDQGLQFLIQYYNGEERAKGNILERFSAQQFPDLHSELNLSSLELGDSALYFCASSVGRVPGELFFGEGSRLTVL.

This clone has a handful of counts. This chain's CDR3 is CASSPLGGTFNEQYF. The CDR3 bases are TGTGCCAGCAGCCCCTTGGGGGGGACTTTTAACGAGCAGTACTTC. The chain has TRBV14 and TRBJ2-7, with TRBD2 identical over 7 bases. V gave up 4 bases and J gave up 5 bases; unmatched junction bases: 11. This CDR3 spans 15 amino acids. CDR1 and CDR2 from the germline V gene are SGHDN and FVKESK.

The chain is built from TRBV18 and TRBJ2-1, with 13 positions matching TRBD2. The trim removed 3 bases at V and 6 bases at J, leaving 2 bases unmatched. Germline values: CDR1 KGHSH, CDR2 LQKENI. CDR3 size: 15 residues. The CDR3 DNA is TGTGCCAGCTCACCGAGACTAGCGGGAGGCAATGAGCAGTTCTTC. This sequence encodes CASSPRLAGGNEQFF.

This chain links TRBV29-1 with TRBJ2-7; 10 positions match TRBD1. V lost 6 bases to trimming and J lost 3 bases; unmatched junction nucleotides: 14. CDR3 length equals 16 residues. Germline-derived CDR1 and CDR2 are SQVTM and ANQGSEA. The CDR3 region has the DNA TGCAGCGTCGCGTCCCGGGACAGGGGAAAGGGCTACGAGCAGTACTTC. Translating gives CSVASRDRGKGYEQYF.

The rearrangement joins TRBV9 to TRBJ1-1, with TRBD1 matching over 9 bases. J gave up 3 bases and V 4 bases, and 4 bases lay outside the gene matches. This CDR3 contains 14 residues. The germline V gene encodes CDR1 SGDLS and CDR2 YYNGEE. The CDR3, as DNA: TGTGCCAGCAGCCAACGACAGGGGGACACTGAAGCTTTCTTT. It translates to CASSQRQGDTEAFF.

The chain is built from TRBV19 and TRBJ2-1, with 10 bases identical to TRBD1. Germline lookup yields CDR1 LNHDA and CDR2 SQIVND (reference sequence). The CDR3 extends over 15 amino acids. V gave up 5 bases and J gave up 1 base; unmatched junction bases: 2. CDR3 DNA: TGTGCCAGTAGTGTGGACAGGGGGTCCTACAATGAGCAGTTCTTC. Encoded protein: CASSVDRGSYNEQFF.

The rearrangement links TRBV4-3 to TRBJ2-7, with 12 positions matching TRBD2. Losses at the gene ends were 4 bases for V and 0 bases for J; bases not matched to a gene: 4. This CDR3 spans 16 amino acids. Per the germline V gene, CDR1 is LGHNA and CDR2 is YSLEER. The DNA of the CDR3 is TGCGCCAGCAGCCCCGCGGGACTAGCGGGCTCCTACGAGCAGTACTTC. Translation: CASSPAGLAGSYEQYF.

This clone turned up a few times. The chain is built from TRBV29-1 and TRBJ1-2; 7 nucleotides line up with TRBD1. The ends lost 7 bases at V and 5 bases at J; junction bases unmatched: 10. Per germline, CDR1 SQVTM and CDR2 ANQGSEA. CDR3 size: 13 residues. CDR3 amino acids: CSAEAGTAYGYTF. The CDR3 bases are TGCAGCGCCGAAGCCGGGACAGCTTATGGCTACACCTTC.

The V gene is TRBV6-5, the J gene TRBJ2-3, with no clear D. Germline CDR1 and CDR2: MNHEY and SVGAGI. The CDR3 spans 14 residues. V lost 2 bases and J lost 2, with 8 bases in between. CDR3 sequence reads: CASSYDINTDTQYF. The CDR3 DNA reads as TGTGCCAGCAGTTACGACATAAACACAGATACGCAGTATTTT.

The chain has TRBV30 and TRBJ2-1, with TRBD2 matching over 13 bases. V trimming: 3 bases; J trimming: 5 bases; junction bases outside the gene matches: 4. The germline gives CDR1 GTSNPN, CDR2 SVGIG (reference sequence). The CDR3 contains 15 residues. CDR3 in amino acids: CAWSMGLAGNNEQFF. The CDR3 DNA reads TGTGCCTGGAGCATGGGACTAGCGGGAAACAATGAGCAGTTCTTC.

As concerns this clone: This CDR3 is also generated by other DNA sequences in the sample. The rearrangement links TRBV5-4 to TRBJ2-3; 10 nucleotides agree with TRBD2. The junction had 6 bases not matched to a gene; V was cut back by 2 bases and J by 6 bases. Germline CDR1 is SGHNT and CDR2 is YYREEE (reference sequence). The CDR3 is 15 residues long. In DNA form, the CDR3 reads TGTGCCAGCAGCTTCGGAACTAGCGGGATCGATACGCAGTATTTT. Translation: CASSFGTSGIDTQYF.

This clone was found a few times. The DNA for the CDR3 is TGTGCCAGCTCACCAGGGCTGCAGGTCACAGATACGCAGTATTTT. Its translation is CASSPGLQVTDTQYF. This sequence joins TRBV18 and TRBJ2-3; D call uncertain. CDR1 is KGHSH and CDR2 is LQKENI in the germline V gene. The CDR3 consists of 15 residues. The ends were cut back, 2 bases at V and 2 bases at J, with 11 bases in the middle. The full variable domain, completed using reference TRBV18 and TRBJ2-3, is NAGVMQNPRHLVRRRGQEARLRCSPMKGHSHVYWYRQLPEEGLKFMVYLQKENIIDESGMPKERFSAEFPKEGPSILRIQQVVRGDSAAYFCASSPGLQVTDTQYFGPGTRLTVL.

This clone was found a few times. The chain links TRBV4-1 to TRBJ2-1, with TRBD2 matching over 7 bases. The V gene's germline CDR1 is MGHRA and CDR2 YSYEKL. CDR3 length: 17 residues. V gave up 1 base and J gave up 6 bases; unmatched junction bases: 12. The CDR3 protein is CASSQAEGGATINEQFF. As DNA, the CDR3 is TGCGCCAGCAGCCAAGCGGAGGGAGGGGCGACCATCAATGAGCAGTTCTTC.

The chain carries TRBV29-1 and TRBJ2-5, with 7 bases that match TRBD2. The CDR3 is 13 amino acids. Germline V gene sequence: CDR1 SQVTM, CDR2 ANQGSEA. Trimming cost V 7 bases and J 1 base; bases outside gene matches: 6. The CDR3 nucleotides are TGCAGCGCTAGGGCTAGCGGCCAAGAGACCCAGTACTTC. This encodes CSARASGQETQYF. The entire variable domain, with the rest obtained from reference TRBV29-1 and TRBJ2-5, is as follows: SAVISQKPSRDICQRGTSLTIQCQVDSQVTMMFWYRQQPGQSLTLIATANQGSEATYESGFVIDKFPISRPNLTFSTLTVSNMSPEDSSIYLCSARASGQETQYFGPGTRLLVL.

CDR3 DNA sequence: TGTGCCAGCAGAACACAGGGACGAGAGACCCAGTACTTC. Its translation is CASRTQGRETQYF. V and J are TRBV6-1 and TRBJ2-5, with D maybe TRBD1 (6 bases). CDR3 length equals 13 residues. From germline, CDR1 is MNHNS and CDR2 SASEGT. Trimming stripped 6 bases from V and 4 bases from J, with 12 bases between.

This clone was observed a handful of times. The chain employs TRBV20-1 and TRBJ2-3; TRBD2 matches at 9 bases. The CDR3 contains 11 residues. The junction had 3 bases not matched to a gene; V was cut back by 8 bases and J by 6 bases. Germline CDR1 and CDR2: DFQATT and SNEGSKA (reference sequence). The chain's CDR3 is CSCSGSDTQYF. In DNA form, the CDR3 reads TGCAGTTGTAGCGGGAGTGATACGCAGTATTTT.

The CDR3 region is CASSPSSGNGNEQFF. The CDR3 DNA sequence: TGTGCCAGCAGCCCGAGTAGCGGGAATGGCAATGAGCAGTTCTTC. V usage is TRBV11-3 and J usage is TRBJ2-1, with 8 bases that match TRBD2. The length of the CDR3 is 15 residues. V shed 5 bases and J 6 bases; nucleotides not matched to a gene: 9. CDR1 is SGHNT and CDR2 is YENEEA in the germline V gene.

A few counts support this clone. The V gene is TRBV7-2, the J gene TRBJ1-4; D might be TRBD1 (6 bases). Germline CDR1 and CDR2: SGHTA and FQGNSA. V dropped 4 bases and J dropped 7 bases, with 13 bases sitting between them. The CDR3 contains 14 residues. CDR3: CASSSQGTGEKLFF. CDR3 nucleotide sequence: TGTGCCAGCAGCTCACAGGGAACGGGTGAAAAACTGTTTTTT.